These 3 T cell receptor beta chains came from one sample sequenced in a study of vaccination and CD4 T cells after COVID-19. The study sequenced cultured CD4+ T cell DNA using the Oncomine TCR Beta short-read assay. Each CDR3 protein is one row after TCRdb ran MiXCR on the PCR reads. The profile shows 9,100 or so distinct CDR3 sequences, 35% to 45% of them singletons. Treatment indicated: 10-day PBMC culture with coronavirus spike peptide pools or control peptides (ViraFEST assay). According to the study, CD4+ T cells from the unexposed donor were gathered ahead of the COVID-19 pandemic (2011-2018). No antigen is known for these receptors. Material for sequencing was CD4+ T cells from blood, cultured in vitro. The receptor set was obtained from a human donor in good health.

This clonotype turned up a few times. The J gene is TRBJ2-1, the V gene TRBV10-1; 9 nucleotides align to TRBD1. This CDR3 spans 15 amino acids. CDR1 and CDR2 from the germline V gene are WNHNN and SYGVQD (reference sequence). V lost 5 bases to trimming and J lost 7 bases; unmatched junction nucleotides: 9. CDR3 in amino acids: CASSKPGQGGNEQFF. The CDR3 DNA reads TGCGCCAGCAGTAAACCGGGACAGGGTGGAAATGAGCAGTTCTTC.

V and J are TRBV19 and TRBJ1-1; 7 nucleotides line up with TRBD1. Germline CDR1 LNHDA, CDR2 SQIVND (reference sequence). V shed 5 bases and J 9 bases; nucleotides not matched to a gene: 9. The CDR3 is 13 amino acids. The CDR3 nucleotides are TGTGCCAGTAGTGCTACAGGGGATGATAAAGCTTTCTTT. Amino acids: CASSATGDDKAFF.

This rearrangement joins TRBV2 to TRBJ2-3; 9 bases are shared with TRBD2. This CDR3 contains 15 residues. The germline CDR1 and CDR2 sequences are SNHLY and FYNNEI. The ends lost 6 bases at V and 2 bases at J; junction bases unmatched: 6. CDR3 nucleotides: TGTGCCAGCAGCGGCTCTAGCGGGGCCACAGATACGCAGTATTTT. Amino acid sequence: CASSGSSGATDTQYF.